The next 19 T cell receptor beta chains were all read from a single sample in a study of human thymus T cells. Profiling relied on immunoSEQ multiplex PCR, and the TCRdb table lists in-frame clones only, not all of them. This table holds 45,000 to 50,000 clones, roughly 94% found once. The specimen sequenced was blood. The receptors were gathered from a girl under three years old with a congenital heart defect but otherwise immunologically healthy.

Comments on this clone: Other nucleotide sequences in the sample specify the same CDR3. This chain uses TRBV19 with TRBJ2-1; TRBD1 aligns across 7 bases. This CDR3 has 13 amino acids. The V gene's germline CDR1 is LNHDA and CDR2 SQIVND (reference sequence). Germline trimming cut 4 bases from V and 5 bases from J; bases unmatched to any gene: 2. DNA of the CDR3: TGTGCCAGTAGTACCGGGACAGACAATGAGCAGTTCTTC. It codes for CASSTGTDNEQFF.

J is TRBJ2-7 and V is TRBV18; D may be TRBD1 (6 bases). V lost 2 bases and J 4 bases, leaving 15 bases between the germline ends. Germline V gene sequence: CDR1 KGHSH, CDR2 LQKENI. The CDR3 has 15 amino acids. The DNA of the CDR3 is TGTGCCAGCTCACCAGTGGAGGACAGTCAGTACGAGCAGTACTTC. Its translation is CASSPVEDSQYEQYF. Full variable domain (outside the CDR3, taken from reference TRBV18 and TRBJ2-7): NAGVMQNPRHLVRRRGQEARLRCSPMKGHSHVYWYRQLPEEGLKFMVYLQKENIIDESGMPKERFSAEFPKEGPSILRIQQVVRGDSAAYFCASSPVEDSQYEQYFGPGTRLTVT.

This clone was observed once. The rearrangement links TRBV6-5 to TRBJ2-1; TRBD2 might be the D (6 bases). Looked up from germline, CDR1 is MNHEY and CDR2 is SVGAGI. The CDR3 loop spans 14 amino acids. Trimming took off 5 bases at V and 3 bases at J, with 11 bases between the two ends. CDR3 in amino acids: CASSRTGGYNEQFF. In nucleotides, the CDR3 is TGTGCCAGCAGTCGCACCGGGGGCTACAATGAGCAGTTCTTC.

V gene TRBV6-4 combines with J gene TRBJ2-5; 9 bases are shared with TRBD2. This CDR3 has 12 amino acids. The trim removed 7 bases at V and 3 bases at J, leaving 0 bases unmatched. Germline CDR1 is MRHNA and CDR2 is SNTAGT. The CDR3, as DNA: TGTGCCAGCACTAGCGGGAAAGAGACCCAGTACTTC. Translated, it gives CASTSGKETQYF.

V gene TRBV19 combines with J gene TRBJ2-2; 8 bases align to TRBD1. The CDR3 loop spans 14 amino acids. In germline, CDR1 is LNHDA, CDR2 SQIVND (reference sequence). V was pared by 5 bases and J by 8 bases, with 7 bases of the junction left unmatched. The DNA of the CDR3 is TGTGCCAGTAGTCTTAGGACAGGGACAGGGGAGCTGTTTTTT. Its protein is CASSLRTGTGELFF.

This rearrangement joins TRBV5-1 to TRBJ1-1; 8 bases agree with TRBD1. Germline V gene data show CDR1 as SGHRS and CDR2 as YFSETQ. The CDR3 consists of 14 residues. Losses at the gene ends were 0 bases for V and 5 bases for J; bases not matched to a gene: 3. The CDR3 here is CASSLETGGTEAFF. For the CDR3, the DNA is TGCGCCAGCAGCTTGGAAACAGGGGGGACTGAAGCTTTCTTT.

The chain has TRBV2 and TRBJ1-3, with TRBD1 as a possible D gene (5 bases). The germline V gene has CDR1 SNHLY and CDR2 FYNNEI. This CDR3 contains 14 residues. V lost 7 bases and J lost 4, with 14 bases in between. CDR3 DNA: TGTGCCAGCATGCGGGACGGTGGAGGAAACACCATATATTTT. Residues: CASMRDGGGNTIYF. Full variable domain (rest looked up from reference TRBV2 and TRBJ1-3): EPEVTQTPSHQVTQMGQEVILRCVPISNHLYFYWYRQILGQKVEFLVSFYNNEISEKSEIFDDQFSVERPDGSNFTLKIRSTKLEDSAMYFCASMRDGGGNTIYFGEGSWLTVV.

The CDR3, as DNA: TGTGCCAGCAGCCCCCGACGGCCCTACGAGCAGTACTTC. Translated, it gives CASSPRRPYEQYF. The V call is TRBV5-8, the J call TRBJ2-7; D is unresolved. The CDR3 spans 13 residues. With 4 bases removed from V and 2 bases from J, the gap between germline ends came to 10 bases. Germline lookup yields CDR1 SGHTS and CDR2 YDEGEE.

The chain couples TRBV21-1 to TRBJ1-1; the table calls TRBD1, which could not be checked here. TRBV21-1 is a listed pseudogene. The CDR3 contains 15 residues. The CDR3, as DNA: TGTGCCAGCAGCAATGATCCGGGACAGGGAATAGGGGCTTTCTTT. The encoded protein is CASSNDPGQGIGAFF.

The chain links TRBV6-1 to TRBJ2-2, with D unclear. Per germline, CDR1 MNHNS and CDR2 SASEGT. The CDR3 totals 18 residues. V was trimmed by 4 bases and J by 0 bases, leaving 18 bases between them. The chain's CDR3 is CASSVAPPLKPNTGELFF. The CDR3 DNA follows: TGTGCCAGCAGTGTCGCCCCCCCACTCAAACCGAACACCGGGGAGCTGTTTTTT.

This sequence joins TRBV7-2 and TRBJ1-5; TRBD1 might be the D (6 bases). From germline, CDR1 is SGHTA and CDR2 FQGNSA. V was trimmed by 8 bases and J by 7 bases, leaving 15 bases between them. The CDR3 is 13 amino acids. This chain's CDR3 is CASGSSRGQPQHF. The CDR3 coding sequence is TGTGCCAGCGGTTCTTCCAGGGGACAGCCCCAGCATTTT.

V usage is TRBV7-2 and J usage is TRBJ1-5, with TRBD1 matching 7 bases. The CDR3 runs 15 residues. With 1 base clipped from V and 5 bases from J, the junction kept 5 bases outside the gene matches. In germline, CDR1 is SGHTA, CDR2 FQGNSA. The CDR3 spells CASSLVGDSYQPQHF. CDR3 DNA: TGTGCCAGCAGCTTAGTGGGGGACAGTTATCAGCCCCAGCATTTT.

J is TRBJ1-3 and V is TRBV7-9, with a weak D call TRBD1 (5 bases). V was shortened by 4 bases and J by 4 bases, with 11 bases between the two germline ends. The length of the CDR3 is 14 residues. Germline V lookup: CDR1 SEHNR, CDR2 FQNEAQ (reference sequence). The CDR3 sequence: CASSSVGRGNTIYF. In DNA, the CDR3 is TGTGCCAGCAGCTCGGTGGGACGGGGAAACACCATATATTTT.

The V call is TRBV10-2, the J call TRBJ2-4; 7 bases map to TRBD2. CDR3 size: 18 residues. V shed 1 base, J shed 1 base, and the junction held 10 bases outside the gene matches. The germline gives CDR1 WSHSY, CDR2 SAAADI. The CDR3 is CASSEWPPVGGAKNIQYF. As DNA, the CDR3 is TGCGCCAGCAGTGAGTGGCCCCCCGTGGGGGGGGCCAAAAACATTCAGTACTTC.

J is TRBJ2-7 and V is TRBV4-1, with 13 positions matching TRBD2. V shed 4 bases and J 2 bases; nucleotides not matched to a gene: 5. This CDR3 contains 16 residues. Looked up from germline, CDR1 is MGHRA and CDR2 is YSYEKL. The CDR3 nucleotides are TGCGCCAGCAGCCTAGGGACTAGCGGGATTCCCTACGAGCAGTACTTC. This translates into CASSLGTSGIPYEQYF.

This chain connects TRBV9 to TRBJ2-3; D ambiguous. Germline assignment: CDR1 SGDLS and CDR2 YYNGEE. Trimming cost V 0 bases and J 4 bases, with 3 bases left between them. The CDR3 runs to 12 residues. This CDR3 is CASSVGADTQYF. The CDR3 nucleotides read TGTGCCAGCAGCGTAGGGGCAGATACGCAGTATTTT.

The rearrangement uses TRBV7-2 and TRBJ2-7; D is unresolved. CDR3 length: 15 amino acids. The germline gives CDR1 SGHTA, CDR2 FQGNSA. V lost 1 base, J lost 6 bases, and 16 bases lay in between. The chain's CDR3 is CASSLGSVRRTEQYF. The DNA of the CDR3 is TGTGCCAGCAGCTTAGGGTCGGTACGTCGGACCGAGCAGTACTTC.

The rearrangement uses TRBV6-5 and TRBJ2-3, with D unclear. The CDR3 is 15 residues long. Trimming pared 2 bases from V and 2 bases from J, leaving 11 bases between. CDR1 MNHEY and CDR2 SVGAGI come from the germline V gene. The CDR3 region is CASSYGFTYTDTQYF. The CDR3 DNA sequence: TGTGCCAGCAGTTACGGCTTCACCTACACAGATACGCAGTATTTT.

J is TRBJ1-5 and V is TRBV9; TRBD1 is a possible D gene (5 bases). Trimming pared 3 bases from V and 3 bases from J, leaving 10 bases between. The length of the CDR3 is 14 residues. CDR1 is SGDLS, CDR2 YYNGEE, per germline. The CDR3 DNA sequence: TGTGCCAGCAGCGCGGGGGAACTCAATCAGCCCCAGCATTTT. Amino acids: CASSAGELNQPQHF.